A selection of T cell receptor beta chains follows, all from one sample in a study of response to subunit inactivated influenza vaccine. TCRdb reprocessed the RT-PCR reads via MiXCR and lists one record per CDR3 protein. The table records 650,000 to 700,000 distinct CDR3 sequences, 15% to 18% of them present only once. The source was PBMCs from blood, collected about 12 days after vaccination. The receptors come from a man aged 50 to 60 who received an inactivated influenza vaccine. Each CDR3 is given with its conserved first and last residue. Fields, in order: D gene, clone size, V gene, J gene, CDR3 DNA, CDR3 protein. A D gene is named only where the DNA matches it firmly. The size entry is marked missing in some rows and otherwise reads once, few, many or a size class.

TRBD1,few,TRBV6-2/TRBV6-3,TRBJ1-1,TGTGCCAGCAGGCTCCCGGGACAGGGGGCGACTGAAGCTTTCTTT,CASRLPGQGATEAFF
-,few,TRBV5-6,TRBJ2-2,TGTGCCAGCAGCTTGGCCGTCAGGGAGGAGTACGGGGAGCTGTTTTTT,CASSLAVREEYGELFF
-,-,TRBV7-9,TRBJ2-3,TGTGCCAGCAGCTATCTAGGTCTGGGCACAGATACGCAGTATTTT,CASSYLGLGTDTQYF
-,few,TRBV29-1,TRBJ2-5,TGCAGCGTTGTCGAGGGGACAGAGACCCAGTACTTC,CSVVEGTETQYF
-,many,TRBV12-3/TRBV12-4,TRBJ1-5,TGCGCCAGCAGCCTCCGGGGGAATCAGCCCCAGCATTTT,CASSLRGNQPQHF
TRBD1,many,TRBV12-3/TRBV12-4,TRBJ2-2,TGTGCCAGCAGGGGGTCGACAGGGGTGGCCGGGGAGCTGTTTTTT,CASRGSTGVAGELFF
-,-,TRBV6-2/TRBV6-3,TRBJ2-1,TGTGCCAGCAGTGGACAGTTCTACAATGAGCAGTTCTTC,CASSGQFYNEQFF
-,few,TRBV7-2,TRBJ2-2,TGTGCCAGCAGCTTAGGTCCTTGGGGGAGCGGGGAGCTGTTTTTT,CASSLGPWGSGELFF
TRBD1,many,TRBV12-3/TRBV12-4,TRBJ1-5,TGTGCCAGCAGCACAACAGGGGGCAATCAGCCCCAGCATTTT,CASSTTGGNQPQHF
-,-,TRBV10-3,TRBJ1-2,TGTGCCATCAGTGTAAGTGCAGGCGCCGGCTACACCTTC,CAISVSAGAGYTF
-,-,TRBV3-1,TRBJ2-1,TGTGCCAGCAGCCAAGAAAGCGCGGGGAATGAGCAGTTCTTC,CASSQESAGNEQFF
-,few,TRBV5-1,TRBJ2-1,TGCGCCAGCAGCTTCGACAGAAATTACAATGAGCAGTTCTTC,CASSFDRNYNEQFF
-,few,TRBV20-1,TRBJ2-5,TGCAGTGCTAGGCTGCTACTTGGACCGACACAAGAGACCCAGTACTTC,CSARLLLGPTQETQYF
-,few,TRBV4-1,TRBJ2-7,TGCGCCAGCAGCCAAACGAAGGCCTACGAGCAGTACTTC,CASSQTKAYEQYF
TRBD1,few,TRBV24-1,TRBJ2-3,TGTGCCACCAGTGATCTATTGACAGGGCCTGGGGCAGATACGCAGTATTTT,CATSDLLTGPGADTQYF
TRBD2,few,TRBV11-2,TRBJ2-5,TGTGCCAGCAGCTTAGATTCCAGCGGGGGGTCTGGGAAGACCCAGTACTTC,CASSLDSSGGSGKTQYF
-,-,TRBV5-1,TRBJ2-7,TGCGCCAGCAGCCCCACAGGGGGGGATCTCTACGAGCAGTACTTC,CASSPTGGDLYEQYF
TRBD1,-,TRBV5-1,TRBJ2-3,TGCGCCAGCAGCCCCTACCCCCCCCGGGACAGGGTCGGTACGCAGTATTTT,CASSPYPPRDRVGTQYF
TRBD1,-,TRBV12-3/TRBV12-4,TRBJ2-7,TGTGCCAGCAGTTTAGGCCCGGCAGGGGGAACCTACGAGCAGTACTTC,CASSLGPAGGTYEQYF
-,few,TRBV5-1,TRBJ2-5,TGCGCCAGCAGCTCCCGGGACCCTATGGAAGAGACCCAGTACTTC,CASSSRDPMEETQYF
-,-,TRBV6-2/TRBV6-3,TRBJ1-5,TGTGCCAGCAGTTCGCCGGAGGGGTACAATCAGCCCCAGCATTTT,CASSSPEGYNQPQHF
TRBD1,-,TRBV20-1,TRBJ1-1,TGCAGTGCTAGAGATCTCGACAGGGGGGTCTCTGAAGCTTTCTTT,CSARDLDRGVSEAFF
-,few,TRBV10-1,TRBJ1-5,TGCGCCAGCAGTGAGGCCCCAGGGTCCCAGCCCCAGCATTTT,CASSEAPGSQPQHF
TRBD1,few,TRBV24-1,TRBJ2-3,TGTGCCACCAGTGATGCCGGGACAGGGCTCCGCACAGATACGCAGTATTTT,CATSDAGTGLRTDTQYF
-,few,TRBV6-1,TRBJ2-1,TGTGCCGTAAGAGATAGCGGTCCCTACAATGAGCAGTTCTTC,CAVRDSGPYNEQFF
TRBD2,-,TRBV6-2/TRBV6-3,TRBJ2-1,TGTGCCAGCAGTCCCTGGACTAGCGGGGCCCACAATGAGCAGTTCTTC,CASSPWTSGAHNEQFF
-,-,TRBV3-1,TRBJ1-2,TGTGCCAGCAGCGTTCAGGGTAGCTATGGCTACACCTTC,CASSVQGSYGYTF
-,-,TRBV14,TRBJ2-7,TGTGCCAGCAGGGACAGTGAGACTTCCTACGAGCAGTACTTC,CASRDSETSYEQYF
-,-,TRBV7-2,TRBJ2-7,TGTGCCAGCAGAGCTCGGGGGAGTAGGTACGAGCAGTACTTC,CASRARGSRYEQYF
TRBD1,few,TRBV20-1,TRBJ1-5,TGCAGTGGCAGCCGACAGGGGAGCCAGCCCCAGCATTTT,CSGSRQGSQPQHF
-,few,TRBV29-1,TRBJ2-2,TGCAGCGCTACAAAGGGTCTAGCGAACACCGGGGAGCTGTTTTTT,CSATKGLANTGELFF
TRBD1,-,TRBV7-2,TRBJ2-1,TGTGCCAGCAGCCCTGTTCAGACAGGGTACAATGAGCAGTTCTTC,CASSPVQTGYNEQFF
TRBD2,few,TRBV27,TRBJ2-7,TGTGCCAGCAGCCCTTACACTAGCGGGAGGACACGGGAGTACTTC,CASSPYTSGRTREYF
-,-,TRBV3-1,TRBJ1-2,TGTGCCAGCAGCCAAGGGGGGTCAGGCTACACCTTC,CASSQGGSGYTF
-,many,TRBV5-1,TRBJ2-7,TGTGCCAGCAGCCGAACTTCCTACGAGCAGTACTTC,CASSRTSYEQYF
-,-,TRBV18,TRBJ1-6,TGTGCCAGCTCACCGAACACCCCTGGTGATTCACCCCTCCACTTT,CASSPNTPGDSPLHF
-,few,TRBV5-1,TRBJ2-7,TGCGCCAGCAGCCCTGGGGGACACTTTTTCTCCTACGAGCAGTACTTC,CASSPGGHFFSYEQYF
TRBD1,-,TRBV7-6,TRBJ2-7,TGTGCCAGCAGCCTAGGACAGGGCCAAAGCGAGCAGTACTTC,CASSLGQGQSEQYF
TRBD2,-,TRBV27,TRBJ2-4,TGTGCCAGCAGTTTGGCTAGCGGTAAAAACATTCAGTACTTC,CASSLASGKNIQYF
-,-,TRBV27,TRBJ2-1,TGTGCCAGCGGACAACGGGGTACCACATACGCTGAGCAGTTCTTC,CASGQRGTTYAEQFF
TRBD1,-,TRBV6-1,TRBJ2-1,TGTGCCAGCAGTGAAGCGTGGACAGGCCTTAGCTCCTACAATGAGCAGTTCTTC,CASSEAWTGLSSYNEQFF
-,-,TRBV6-1,TRBJ2-3,TGTGCCAGCGGGGATGTGGGCAGCACAGATACGCAGTATTTT,CASGDVGSTDTQYF
TRBD1,-,TRBV6-5,TRBJ2-7,TGTGCCAGCAGTTACGCGGCAGGGGGTAACTACGAGCAGTACTTC,CASSYAAGGNYEQYF
-,few,TRBV6-5,TRBJ2-3,TGTGCCAGCAAGGGTGGGGCAGATACGCAGTATTTT,CASKGGADTQYF
-,few,TRBV20-1,TRBJ2-7,TGCAGTGCTAGAGATATCCAGGAAGGAAGGGTTAAGTACTTC,CSARDIQEGRVKYF
-,few,TRBV9,TRBJ2-7,TGTGCCAGCAGCGCCGGGACCGTGAACTACGAGCAGTACTTC,CASSAGTVNYEQYF
-,-,TRBV3-1,TRBJ1-1,TGTGCCAGCAGCGCCCTGGGACAGAACACTGAAGCTTTCTTT,CASSALGQNTEAFF
-,-,TRBV2,TRBJ2-7,TGTGCCAGCAAACAACGGGCCCAGTTAGGCGAGCAGTACTTC,CASKQRAQLGEQYF
-,many,TRBV24-1,TRBJ2-5,TGTGCCACCAGTGTCGGGTGGGAGGACCAAGAGACCCAGTACTTC,CATSVGWEDQETQYF
-,many,TRBV7-2,TRBJ2-5,TGTGCCAGCAGCCCTAGGGGCGGGGAGACCCAGTACTTC,CASSPRGGETQYF
-,few,TRBV28,TRBJ1-6,TGTGCCAGCAGTTTTCGTCCAGGGAAAAATTCACCCCTCCACTTT,CASSFRPGKNSPLHF
-,few,TRBV20-1,TRBJ2-1,TGCAGTGCCTCCCGGGGGACGCCAAATGAGCAGTTCTTC,CSASRGTPNEQFF
-,-,TRBV9,TRBJ2-7,TGTGCCAGCAGCAAAAGGGGAGGACACGAGCAGTACTTC,CASSKRGGHEQYF
-,-,TRBV11-1,TRBJ2-7,TGTGCCAGCAGCTTAGCCCAGGCGAGGCCCTACGAGCAGTACTTC,CASSLAQARPYEQYF